Here is one T cell receptor beta chain with its context. Its matching antigen is unknown. The time point: pretreatment peripheral blood. Measured with immunoSEQ multiplex PCR; TCRdb has only the in-frame clones, and not every one. In the table there are roughly 40,000 clones, roughly nine tenths of which are singletons. The sample is drawn from a study of PD-L1 blockade in urothelial cancer. Study at large: Previous chemotherapy exposure amounted to 0 to 3 regimens for patients. After treatment start, blood was analyzed at 3 weeks (second dose) and at 6 weeks. Study-level points and caveats: Tumor-associated clones in blood expanded more at 3 weeks in durable-benefit patients.

Sample: PBMCs, taken around atezolizumab (anti-PD-L1) treatment. This receptor was taken from a woman aged 60-75 years with urothelial cancer.

The CDR3 protein is CASRGDIPNYGYTF. The DNA for the CDR3 is TGTGCCAGCAGGGGGGACATCCCTAACTATGGCTACACCTTC. The chain joins TRBV6-5 to TRBJ1-2, with D possibly being TRBD1 (6 bases). Germline CDR1 and CDR2: MNHEY and SVGAGI. The CDR3 has 14 residues. Trimming left V 6 bases short and J 0 bases short, with 11 bases between.